Following are 27 T cell receptor beta chains from one sample sequenced in a study of blood T cell repertoires in COVID-19. Data came from immunoSEQ multiplex PCR; TCRdb stores just in-frame clones and leaves some out. The profile shows about 180,000 clones, around four fifths of them singletons. The sample taken for sequencing was peripheral blood. The receptor source for this set is an older woman with acute or convalescent COVID-19.

This chain uses TRBV2 with TRBJ2-7; no definite D call. Germline-derived CDR1 and CDR2 are SNHLY and FYNNEI. Trimming took 3 bases from V and 4 from J, leaving 7 bases between them. This CDR3 comprises 12 residues. Here the CDR3 DNA reads TGTGCCAGCAGTGAGGGCGTTTACGAGCAGTACTTC. It translates to CASSEGVYEQYF. Variable domain in full (rest from reference TRBV2 and TRBJ2-7): EPEVTQTPSHQVTQMGQEVILRCVPISNHLYFYWYRQILGQKVEFLVSFYNNEISEKSEIFDDQFSVERPDGSNFTLKIRSTKLEDSAMYFCASSEGVYEQYFGPGTRLTVT.

This chain links TRBV4-3 with TRBJ1-3; TRBD1 matches at 10 bases. The length of the CDR3 is 15 residues. J was trimmed by 2 bases and V by 4 bases; bases with no gene match: 2. CDR1 is LGHNA and CDR2 is YSLEER in the germline V gene. CDR3 amino acids: CASSRGQGTGNTIYF. The CDR3 bases are TGCGCCAGCAGCCGGGGACAGGGGACTGGAAACACCATATATTTT.

The rearrangement uses TRBV5-1 and TRBJ1-6, with TRBD1 as a possible D gene (5 bases). The CDR3 has 15 residues. The ends were cut back, 1 base at V and 6 bases at J, with 11 bases in the middle. Germline CDR1 is SGHRS and CDR2 is YFSETQ. The CDR3 here is CASSLYGGSNSPLHF. CDR3 DNA sequence: TGCGCCAGCAGCTTGTATGGGGGGTCTAATTCACCCCTCCACTTT.

The chain has TRBV2 and TRBJ1-4, with 10 bases lining up with TRBD1. After removal of 5 bases from V and 7 bases from J, the junction contained 4 bases not matched to a gene. Germline V gives CDR1 SNHLY, CDR2 FYNNEI. This CDR3 region has 14 residues. CDR3 sequence: CASSWTGGREKLFF. The CDR3 DNA follows: TGTGCCAGCAGTTGGACAGGGGGACGTGAAAAACTGTTTTTT.

The V and J genes are TRBV28 and TRBJ1-2; TRBD1 agrees at 9 bases. This CDR3 region has 16 residues. Germline V gene lookup returns CDR1 MDHEN and CDR2 SYDVKM. V dropped 8 bases and J dropped 0; count of bases not matched to a gene: 10. CDR3 sequence: CASLSPGQGPNYGYTF. The CDR3 nucleotides read TGTGCCAGCCTTTCACCGGGACAGGGACCTAACTATGGCTACACCTTC.

The rearrangement links TRBV6-1 to TRBJ1-2; weak D call: TRBD1 (6 bases). Trimming took 3 bases from V and 3 from J, leaving 8 bases between them. Germline loops: CDR1 MNHNS, CDR2 SASEGT. This CDR3 region has 13 residues. CDR3 residues: CASSDQGHYGYTF. CDR3 sequence (DNA): TGTGCCAGCAGTGATCAGGGGCACTATGGCTACACCTTC.

Concerning this clone itself: At one end the junction does not follow the germline gene, possibly because of a read error. The CDR3 loop is CASSLVQGGEAFF. DNA of the CDR3: TGTGCTAGCAGCTTAGTCCAGGGGGGAGAAGCTTTCTTT. The rearrangement uses TRBV7-7 and TRBJ1-1, with 7 bases fitting TRBD1. Germline V gene sequence: CDR1 SSHAT, CDR2 FNYEAQ (reference sequence). This CDR3 is built from 13 residues.

The chain carries TRBV10-3 and TRBJ1-4; 7 positions match TRBD1. Germline assignment: CDR1 ENHRY and CDR2 SYGVKD. The ends lost 2 bases at V and 14 bases at J; junction bases unmatched: 11. The CDR3 is made up of 14 amino acids. CDR3 bases: TGTGCCATCAGTGAGCCAGGGGGAAGGACCGAGCTGTTTTTT. Translated: CAISEPGGRTELFF.

The chain carries TRBV5-1 and TRBJ2-5; D might be TRBD1 (6 bases). V was trimmed by 5 bases and J by 5 bases, leaving 10 bases between them. CDR3 length: 12 amino acids. CDR1 and CDR2 (germline): SGHRS, YFSETQ. The CDR3, as DNA: TGCGCCAGCAGGGGTCAGGGGGAGACCCAGTACTTC. It encodes CASRGQGETQYF.

The V gene is TRBV18, the J gene TRBJ2-2; no clear D. Trimming took 3 bases from V and 4 from J, leaving 12 bases between them. In germline, CDR1 is KGHSH, CDR2 LQKENI. This CDR3 is built from 15 residues. The CDR3 spells CASSPPQPPTGELFF. CDR3 in DNA: TGTGCCAGCTCACCCCCACAGCCCCCCACCGGGGAGCTGTTTTTT.

The rearrangement links TRBV5-1 to TRBJ2-5; possible D gene TRBD2, 5 bases. The V gene lost 1 base and the J gene lost 5 bases, with 15 bases spanning the gap. CDR3 length: 15 residues. Germline V gives CDR1 SGHRS, CDR2 YFSETQ. The CDR3 DNA reads TGCGCCAGCAGCTTGAGCCCACTAGGAGTTGAGACCCAGTACTTC. As protein: CASSLSPLGVETQYF.

This chain connects TRBV6-2 or TRBV6-3 to TRBJ1-2, with D hard to call. CDR1 and CDR2 (germline): MNHEY, SVGEGT. This CDR3 spans 14 amino acids. Trimming left V 0 bases short and J 7 bases short, with 12 bases between. The CDR3 region is CASSYSRVQAGYTF. CDR3 nucleotide sequence: TGTGCCAGCAGTTACTCGAGGGTGCAGGCTGGCTACACCTTC.

The V call is TRBV27, the J call TRBJ1-2, with TRBD1 as a possible D gene (6 bases). Trimming pared 3 bases from V and 8 bases from J, leaving 10 bases between. Germline V gives CDR1 MNHEY, CDR2 SMNVEV (reference sequence). The CDR3 is 12 residues long. The DNA of the CDR3 is TGTGCCAGCAGTTTCGCAGGGGACGGCTACACCTTC. It codes for CASSFAGDGYTF.

This sequence joins TRBV6-5 and TRBJ1-2; no firm D call. The CDR3 is 15 amino acids. V lost 8 bases, J lost 1 base, and 17 bases lay in between. The germline V gene has CDR1 MNHEY and CDR2 SVGAGI. CDR3 amino acids: CASSEWGDRNYGYTF. DNA of the CDR3: TGTGCCAGCTCCGAGTGGGGAGACCGTAACTATGGCTACACCTTC.

This chain uses TRBV3-1 (or the pseudogene TRBV3-2) with TRBJ2-7, with 9 bases lining up with TRBD2. This CDR3 spans 15 amino acids. CDR1 and CDR2 from the germline V gene are LGHDT and YNNKEL (reference sequence). After removal of 6 bases from V and 3 bases from J, the junction contained 9 bases not matched to a gene. The CDR3 coding sequence is TGTGCCAGCAGGTCTGCGGGGGGGGCCTTCTACGAGCAGTACTTC. Its translation is CASRSAGGAFYEQYF.

The rearrangement joins TRBV2 to TRBJ1-1; D might be TRBD1 (5 bases). The CDR3 runs 15 residues. Looked up from germline, CDR1 is SNHLY and CDR2 is FYNNEI. With 4 bases removed from V and 8 bases from J, the gap between germline ends came to 20 bases. CDR3 region: CASSVLEGLTSEAFF. CDR3 DNA: TGTGCCAGCAGTGTTTTGGAGGGACTAACGTCAGAAGCTTTCTTT.

This chain joins TRBV11-2 and TRBJ2-3; 13 nucleotides agree with TRBD2. Germline values: CDR1 SGHAT, CDR2 FQNNGV. The junction had 14 bases not matched to a gene; V was cut back by 6 bases and J by 2 bases. The CDR3 is 19 amino acids. Here the CDR3 reads CASSTTGTSGDLLTDTQYF. For the CDR3, the DNA is TGTGCCAGCAGTACAACCGGGACTAGCGGGGACCTCCTCACAGATACGCAGTATTTT.

This clone was detected a few times. Other DNA sequences in the sample encode the same CDR3. The J gene is TRBJ1-2, the V gene TRBV5-1; the match to TRBD1 covers 9 bases. Germline V CDR1 and CDR2: SGHRS, YFSETQ. This CDR3 contains 14 residues. V trimming: 0 bases; J trimming: 4 bases; junction bases outside the gene matches: 1. The CDR3 DNA reads TGCGCCAGCAGCTTGGGGGACAGGGCCTATGGCTACACCTTC. The encoded protein is CASSLGDRAYGYTF. Supplemented by reference TRBV5-1 and TRBJ1-2, the full variable domain reads KAGVTQTPRYLIKTRGQQVTLSCSPISGHRSVSWYQQTPGQGLQFLFEYFSETQRNKGNFPGRFSGRQFSNSRSEMNVSTLELGDSALYLCASSLGDRAYGYTFGSGTRLTVV.

A few counts support this clone. This chain links TRBV5-4 with TRBJ2-7; TRBD2 is a possible D gene (5 bases). CDR3 length: 14 amino acids. From germline, CDR1 is SGHNT and CDR2 YYREEE (reference sequence). Trimming took off 5 bases at V and 2 bases at J, with 14 bases between the two ends. Here the CDR3 DNA reads TGTGCCAGCAGTCTGTTTACCGGGGCCTACGAGCAGTACTTC. Its translation: CASSLFTGAYEQYF.

This clone is a singleton in its sample. This chain joins TRBV7-3 and TRBJ2-1; D not resolved. Looked up from germline, CDR1 is SGHTA and CDR2 is FQGTGA. The CDR3 totals 13 residues. Trimming removed 3 bases at V and 6 bases at J, with 9 bases between. CDR3 sequence: CASSFTTGNEQFF. As DNA, the CDR3 is TGTGCCAGCAGCTTTACCACTGGCAATGAGCAGTTCTTC.

V usage is TRBV4-2 and J usage is TRBJ1-3, with TRBD1 identical over 7 bases. The J segment lost 0 bases and the V segment lost 4 bases, leaving 3 bases of the junction unmatched. Germline V gene lookup returns CDR1 LGHNA and CDR2 YNFKEQ. The CDR3 is made up of 15 amino acids. The CDR3 DNA reads TGTGCCAGCAGCCGGACAGGCGGCTCTGGAAACACCATATATTTT. Protein product: CASSRTGGSGNTIYF.

This clone appeared a single time. The chain combines TRBV4-3 with TRBJ1-5; 7 bases are a match to TRBD1. This CDR3 is built from 16 residues. Per germline, CDR1 LGHNA and CDR2 YSLEER. V was clipped by 1 base and J by 6 bases; unmatched bases: 9. This chain's CDR3 is CASSQGYRGFGQPQHF. The CDR3, as DNA: TGCGCCAGCAGCCAAGGATACAGGGGTTTTGGTCAGCCCCAGCATTTT.

The chain employs TRBV11-3 and TRBJ2-1; the match to TRBD2 covers 13 bases. The CDR3 length is 16 residues. From germline, CDR1 is SGHNT and CDR2 YENEEA. J was trimmed by 6 bases and V by 5 bases; bases with no gene match: 7. This CDR3 reads CASSARLAGGLNEQFF. As DNA, the CDR3 is TGTGCCAGCAGCGCAAGACTAGCGGGGGGCCTCAATGAGCAGTTCTTC.

V and J are TRBV6-5 and TRBJ1-4; D is possibly TRBD1 (5 bases). The CDR3 is 14 amino acids. V was trimmed by 2 bases and J by 8 bases, leaving 12 bases between them. Germline CDR1 reads MNHEY; CDR2 reads SVGAGI. The CDR3 reads CASSYGGAQEKLFF. CDR3 sequence (DNA): TGTGCCAGCAGTTACGGAGGGGCGCAAGAAAAACTGTTTTTT.

The J gene is TRBJ2-7, the V gene TRBV9, with 8 bases identical to TRBD2. J lost 2 bases, V lost 0 bases, and 4 bases had no gene match. Germline-derived CDR1 and CDR2 are SGDLS and YYNGEE. This CDR3 comprises 15 residues. CDR3 loop: CASSVGAGDAYEQYF. CDR3 sequence (DNA): TGTGCCAGCAGCGTAGGAGCGGGGGACGCCTACGAGCAGTACTTC. The full variable domain, rest sourced from reference TRBV9 and TRBJ2-7, is DSGVTQTPKHLITATGQRVTLRCSPRSGDLSVYWYQQSLDQGLQFLIQYYNGEERAKGNILERFSAQQFPDLHSELNLSSLELGDSALYFCASSVGAGDAYEQYFGPGTRLTVT.

CDR3 sequence: CASSFGGTNYGYTF. The CDR3 region has the DNA TGCGCCAGCAGCTTTGGGGGGACTAACTATGGCTACACCTTC. This rearrangement joins TRBV5-1 to TRBJ1-2; perhaps TRBD1 as D (5 bases). Between the trimmed V and J ends, which lost 2 bases and 0 bases, there was a span of 8 bases. Germline V gene data show CDR1 as SGHRS and CDR2 as YFSETQ. The CDR3 spans 14 residues.

The chain joins TRBV19 to TRBJ2-7, with D unclear. The V end lost 3 bases, the J end lost 2 bases, and 14 bases lay between the germline ends. The germline gives CDR1 LNHDA, CDR2 SQIVND (reference sequence). The CDR3 is 15 residues long. The CDR3, as DNA: TGTGCCAGTAGTATCGGTGGCCAGGCGACCTACGAGCAGTACTTC. It codes for CASSIGGQATYEQYF.